This TCR beta chain originates from a study of CD8+ T cells in alopecia areata. Findings and caveats of the study: Patients showed less clear TCR sequence sharing than mice, possibly partly because of HLA diversity.

Treatment described: oral pan-JAK inhibitor, 5-10 mg twice daily. Obtained from alopecia areata patients were lesional scalp punch biopsies along with peripheral blood. In each case, RNA was isolated and then reverse transcribed into cDNA as the sequencing template. Assay used: immunoSEQ multiplex PCR; TCRdb lists only in-frame clones, some missing. The sample shows about 4,000 clones, approximately 66% of them seen only once. The germline V gene has CDR1 SGHDT and CDR2 YYEEEE. The CDR3 contains 12 residues. V lost 4 bases to trimming and J lost 0 bases, with 2 bases between them. This clone came up once. Its antigen is still unknown.

This clonotype was obtained from a human donor with alopecia areata. V is TRBV5-6 and J is TRBJ1-5; D call uncertain. The sample consisted of skin, taken at week 24, from a patient treated with tofacitinib. The CDR3 here is CASSRSNQPQHF. DNA of the CDR3: TGTGCCAGCAGCCGTAGCAATCAGCCCCAGCATTTT.